These 18 T cell receptor beta chains were all obtained from the same sample, sequenced in a study of glioma-infiltrating T cells after dendritic cell vaccination (dated by TCRdb to the mid-2010s). Libraries were built with the immunoSEQ multiplex PCR assay. TCRdb mirrors the immuneACCESS table, restricted to in-frame sequences. Some clones are absent from its copies; in checked studies, under half trace to an unresolved V gene, and the reason for the others is unknown. The table for this sample lists 71,000 or so clones; 81% of them were counted only once. The ten largest account for around 8% of the sample. The specimen was blood, collected before dendritic cell vaccination. All receptors derive from a human donor with glioblastoma.

The CDR3 DNA sequence: TGTGCCAGCAAGACCGACAGGGACCCCTACAATGAGCAGTTCTTC. Its translation: CASKTDRDPYNEQFF. The rearrangement uses TRBV27 and TRBJ2-1, with TRBD1 matching 7 bases. Germline-derived CDR1 and CDR2 are MNHEY and SMNVEV (reference sequence). This CDR3 has 15 residues. V shed 7 bases, J shed 2 bases, and the junction held 8 bases outside the gene matches.

The chain carries TRBV6-6 and TRBJ1-2; D possibly corresponds to TRBD1 (6 bases). V was cut by 2 bases and J by 0 bases, with 10 bases left in between. Looked up from germline, CDR1 is MNHNY and CDR2 is SVGAGI (reference sequence). The CDR3 extends over 15 amino acids. The CDR3 reads CASSYEGGSNYGYTF. For the CDR3, the DNA is TGTGCCAGCAGTTACGAAGGGGGATCTAACTATGGCTACACCTTC.

This clone was recorded a few times. The chain uses TRBV4-1 and TRBJ1-2, with unresolved D. CDR3 size: 15 residues. Trimming cost V 0 bases and J 6 bases, with 14 bases left between them. CDR1 is MGHRA, CDR2 YSYEKL, per germline. CDR3 nucleotide sequence: TGCGCCAGCAGCCAAGATACTGGAGGGTATGATGGCTACACCTTC. Translating gives CASSQDTGGYDGYTF.

The chain links TRBV7-2 to TRBJ1-1; D not resolved. This CDR3 has 13 amino acids. The V and J ends lost 5 bases and 6 bases respectively, with 13 bases between them. Germline V gene lookup returns CDR1 SGHTA and CDR2 FQGNSA. The CDR3 region has the DNA TGTGCCAGCAGCCCAGACGGAGAAGCTGAAGCTTTCTTT. As protein: CASSPDGEAEAFF.

The J gene is TRBJ2-1, the V gene TRBV30, with D tentatively TRBD2 (5 bases). Looked up from germline, CDR1 is GTSNPN and CDR2 is SVGIG (reference sequence). The V end lost 0 bases, the J end lost 9 bases, and 9 bases lay between the germline ends. The length of the CDR3 is 12 residues. The CDR3 region has the DNA TGTGCCTGGAGTGTGGAGGTAGGTGAGCAGTTCTTC. It yields the protein CAWSVEVGEQFF.

This chain joins TRBV7-9 and TRBJ2-1; 7 nucleotides match TRBD2. This CDR3 has 19 residues. V lost 4 bases and J lost 6; bases outside the gene matches: 21. CDR1 and CDR2 from the germline V gene are SEHNR and FQNEAQ (reference sequence). CDR3 amino acids: CASSSTRVISGRTGNEQFF. The CDR3 DNA sequence: TGTGCCAGCAGCTCCACCCGGGTGATTAGCGGGCGCACGGGCAATGAGCAGTTCTTC.

V gene TRBV4-1 combines with J gene TRBJ2-3, with a possible D match to TRBD1 (6 bases). V was shortened by 2 bases and J by 3 bases, with 12 bases between the two germline ends. CDR1 and CDR2 from the germline V gene are MGHRA and YSYEKL. This CDR3 region has 15 residues. CDR3 bases: TGCGCCAGCAGCCAAACAGGGCTTTCGACAGATACGCAGTATTTT. It translates to CASSQTGLSTDTQYF.

The chain employs TRBV7-2 and TRBJ2-7; TRBD2 aligns across 14 bases. The CDR3 extends over 18 amino acids. Germline V gene data show CDR1 as SGHTA and CDR2 as FQGNSA. J was trimmed by 3 bases and V by 1 base; bases with no gene match: 8. This CDR3 is CASSLGTSGGQPFYEQYF. The CDR3 DNA follows: TGTGCCAGCAGCTTAGGGACTAGCGGGGGGCAACCATTCTACGAGCAGTACTTC.

This chain joins TRBV14 and TRBJ1-1; possibly TRBD1 for D (5 bases). This CDR3 contains 13 residues. V was clipped by 1 base and J by 8 bases, with 11 bases between them. CDR1 and CDR2 (germline): SGHDN, FVKESK. For the CDR3, the DNA is TGTGCCAGCAGCCAAGGGCGCGACAGCGAAGCTTTCTTT. Protein: CASSQGRDSEAFF.

This chain joins TRBV29-1 and TRBJ1-1; possible D gene TRBD1, 6 bases. V lost 7 bases to trimming and J lost 4 bases, with 22 bases between them. The germline V gene encodes CDR1 SQVTM and CDR2 ANQGSEA. The CDR3 sequence is 15 residues long. CDR3: CSARRPGQMSTEAFF. DNA of the CDR3: TGCAGCGCAAGACGACCGGGACAAATGTCCACTGAAGCTTTCTTT.

V is TRBV2 and J is TRBJ2-7; D gene ambiguous. CDR1 and CDR2 (germline): SNHLY, FYNNEI. CDR3 length: 13 residues. The V gene lost 6 bases and the J gene lost 2 bases, with 11 bases spanning the gap. The CDR3 spells CASRTEAAYEQYF. CDR3 in DNA: TGTGCCAGCAGGACCGAGGCAGCCTACGAGCAGTACTTC.

V and J are TRBV9 and TRBJ1-4; D is unresolved. V was pared by 2 bases and J by 3 bases, with 8 bases between. Per germline, CDR1 SGDLS and CDR2 YYNGEE. The CDR3 covers 14 residues. The CDR3 spells CASSVEGPNEKLFF. The CDR3 DNA sequence: TGTGCCAGCAGCGTCGAGGGCCCTAATGAAAAACTGTTTTTT.

The chain is built from TRBV30 and TRBJ1-2; the D is unclear. Per the germline V gene, CDR1 is GTSNPN and CDR2 is SVGIG (reference sequence). V was shortened by 0 bases and J by 0 bases, with 5 bases between the two germline ends. The CDR3 sequence is 13 residues long. The DNA of the CDR3 is TGTGCCTGGAGTGTGACATCTAACTATGGCTACACCTTC. Translating it yields CAWSVTSNYGYTF.

This chain connects TRBV6-5 to TRBJ2-7, with D perhaps TRBD1 (5 bases). CDR1 is MNHEY, CDR2 SVGAGI, per germline. This CDR3 is 14 amino acids long. The V end was cut by 2 bases, the J end by 3 bases, with 11 bases between. CDR3: CASSYQGYGYEQYF. The CDR3 DNA sequence: TGTGCCAGCAGTTACCAGGGCTACGGCTACGAGCAGTACTTC.

The chain uses TRBV5-1 and TRBJ1-1; 8 bases align to TRBD1. Trimming removed 4 bases from V and 1 base from J; junction bases left unmatched: 3. The CDR3 has 14 residues. Germline V gives CDR1 SGHRS, CDR2 YFSETQ. The CDR3 region has the DNA TGCGCCAGCAGCCCCGGGACAGGGAACACTGAAGCTTTCTTT. Translation gives CASSPGTGNTEAFF.

The chain employs TRBV6-1 and TRBJ2-2; 8 bases line up with TRBD1. CDR1 and CDR2 (germline): MNHNS, SASEGT. Trimming removed 4 bases from V and 5 bases from J; junction bases left unmatched: 9. The CDR3 is made up of 16 amino acids. In DNA, the CDR3 is TGTGCCAGCAGTGCTCCGTGGACAGGGTGGACCGGGGAGCTGTTTTTT. Amino acids: CASSAPWTGWTGELFF.

In this sample, this clone turned up many times. The chain carries TRBV6-4 and TRBJ2-5; TRBD1 matches 11 bases. The ends lost 3 bases at V and 1 base at J; junction bases unmatched: 1. Germline V CDR1 and CDR2: MRHNA, SNTAGT. CDR3 length: 15 residues. CDR3 sequence (DNA): TGTGCCAGCAGTGAAGGGACAGGGGGCCAAGAGACCCAGTACTTC. Its translation: CASSEGTGGQETQYF.

The rearrangement links TRBV11-1 to TRBJ2-4; 8 bases align to TRBD2. CDR1 and CDR2 from the germline V gene are SGHAT and FQDESV (reference sequence). Germline trimming cut 5 bases from V and 12 bases from J; bases unmatched to any gene: 6. The CDR3 runs to 12 residues. The CDR3 loop reads CASSPQAGGQYF. The DNA for the CDR3 is TGTGCCAGCAGCCCCCAGGCGGGGGGTCAGTACTTC.